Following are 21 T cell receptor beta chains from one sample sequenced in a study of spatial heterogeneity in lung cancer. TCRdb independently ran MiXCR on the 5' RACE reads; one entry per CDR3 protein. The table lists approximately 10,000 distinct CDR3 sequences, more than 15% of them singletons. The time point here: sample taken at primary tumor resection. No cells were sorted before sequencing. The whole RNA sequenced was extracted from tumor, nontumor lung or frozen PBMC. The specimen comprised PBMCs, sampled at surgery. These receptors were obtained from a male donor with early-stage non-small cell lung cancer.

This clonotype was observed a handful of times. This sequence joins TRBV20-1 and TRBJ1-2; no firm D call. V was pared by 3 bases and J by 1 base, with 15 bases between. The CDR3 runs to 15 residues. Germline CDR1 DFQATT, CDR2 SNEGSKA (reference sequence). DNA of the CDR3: TGCAGTGCTAGTTCCTTGGGCGGACTTAACTATGGCTACACCTTC. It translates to CSASSLGGLNYGYTF.

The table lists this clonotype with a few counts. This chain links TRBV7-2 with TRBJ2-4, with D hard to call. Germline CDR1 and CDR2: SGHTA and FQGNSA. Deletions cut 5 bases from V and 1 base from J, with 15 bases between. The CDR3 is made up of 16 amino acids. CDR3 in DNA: TGTGCCAGCAGCCGGGTTAATAGTCGTGCCAAAAACATTCAGTACTTC. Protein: CASSRVNSRAKNIQYF.

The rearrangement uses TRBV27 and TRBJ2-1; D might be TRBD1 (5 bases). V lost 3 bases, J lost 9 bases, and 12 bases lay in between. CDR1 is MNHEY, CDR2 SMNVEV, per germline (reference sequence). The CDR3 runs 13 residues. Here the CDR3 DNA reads TGTGCCAGCAGTTTTTTAGGGGTACTTGAGCAGTTCTTC. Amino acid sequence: CASSFLGVLEQFF.

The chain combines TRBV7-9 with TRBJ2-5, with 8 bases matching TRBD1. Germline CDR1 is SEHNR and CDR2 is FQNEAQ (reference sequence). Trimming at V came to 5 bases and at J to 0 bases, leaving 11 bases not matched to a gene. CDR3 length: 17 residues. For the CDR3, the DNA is TGTGCCAGCAGCCCGGGTTTCAGGGGGCTTTACCAAGAGACCCAGTACTTC. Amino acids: CASSPGFRGLYQETQYF.

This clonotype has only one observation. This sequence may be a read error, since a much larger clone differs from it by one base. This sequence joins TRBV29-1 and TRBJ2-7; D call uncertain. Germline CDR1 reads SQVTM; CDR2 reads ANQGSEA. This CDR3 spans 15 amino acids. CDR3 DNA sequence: TGCGGCGTTGAAGATCCGACGACAAAAGACTACGAGCAGTACTTC. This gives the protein CGVEDPTTKDYEQYF.

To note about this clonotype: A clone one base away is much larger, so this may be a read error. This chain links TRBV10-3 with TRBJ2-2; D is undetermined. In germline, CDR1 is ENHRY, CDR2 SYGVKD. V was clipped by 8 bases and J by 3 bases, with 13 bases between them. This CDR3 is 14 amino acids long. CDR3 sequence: CAIGWAGHTGELFF. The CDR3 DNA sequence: TGTGCCATCGGTTGGGCAGGACACACCGGGGAGCTGTTTTTT.

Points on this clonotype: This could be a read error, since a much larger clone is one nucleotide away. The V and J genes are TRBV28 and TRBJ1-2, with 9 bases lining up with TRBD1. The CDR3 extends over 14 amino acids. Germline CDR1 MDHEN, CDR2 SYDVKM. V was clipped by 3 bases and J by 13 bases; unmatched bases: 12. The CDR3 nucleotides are TGTGCCAGCAGTTTTAGTGGGACAGGGCTTAGCTGCACCTTC. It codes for CASSFSGTGLSCTF.

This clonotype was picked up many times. CDR3 nucleotides: TGCAGCGTTGAAGAAGTAGCGTCGAAGGACTATGGCTACACCTTC. It yields the protein CSVEEVASKDYGYTF. The V gene is TRBV29-1, the J gene TRBJ1-2; no firm D call. V shed 0 bases and J shed 3 bases, with 14 bases lying between them. Germline CDR1 reads SQVTM; CDR2 reads ANQGSEA. The CDR3 is 15 residues long.

The CDR3 nucleotides read TGTGCCAGCAATAGAGGGAAATGGTACACTGAAGCTTTCTTT. It yields the protein CASNRGKWYTEAFF. The chain has TRBV25-1 and TRBJ1-1; D gene ambiguous. V lost 7 bases and J 3 bases, leaving 15 bases between the germline ends. Germline assignment: CDR1 MGHDK and CDR2 SYGVNS. This CDR3 has 14 residues.

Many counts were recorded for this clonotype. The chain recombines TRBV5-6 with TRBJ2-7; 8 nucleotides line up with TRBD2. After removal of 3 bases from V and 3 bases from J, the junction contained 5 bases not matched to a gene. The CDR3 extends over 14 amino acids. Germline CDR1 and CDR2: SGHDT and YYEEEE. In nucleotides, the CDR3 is TGTGCCAGCAGCTCCGAGACTAGCGTCTACGAGCAGTACTTC. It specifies CASSSETSVYEQYF.

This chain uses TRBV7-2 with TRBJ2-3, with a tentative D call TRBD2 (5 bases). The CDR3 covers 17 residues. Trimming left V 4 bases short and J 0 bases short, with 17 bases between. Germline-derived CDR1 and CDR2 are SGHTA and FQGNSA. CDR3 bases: TGTGCCAGCAGCTCCTGGGTCCGTGAGGGAAGCACAGATACGCAGTATTTT. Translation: CASSSWVREGSTDTQYF.

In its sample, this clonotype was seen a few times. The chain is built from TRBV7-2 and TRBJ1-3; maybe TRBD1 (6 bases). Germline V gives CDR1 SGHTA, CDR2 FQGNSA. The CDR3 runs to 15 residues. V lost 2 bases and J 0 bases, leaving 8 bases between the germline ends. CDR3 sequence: CASSLTGPSGNTIYF. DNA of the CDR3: TGTGCCAGCAGCTTAACAGGGCCCTCTGGAAACACCATATATTTT.

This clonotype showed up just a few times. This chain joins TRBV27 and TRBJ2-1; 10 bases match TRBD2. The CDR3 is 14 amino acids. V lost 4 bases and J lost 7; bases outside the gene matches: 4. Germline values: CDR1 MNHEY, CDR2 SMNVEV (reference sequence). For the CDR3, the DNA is TGTGCCAGCAGTTCTGGAGCGGGAGGGAATGAGCAGTTCTTC. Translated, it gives CASSSGAGGNEQFF.

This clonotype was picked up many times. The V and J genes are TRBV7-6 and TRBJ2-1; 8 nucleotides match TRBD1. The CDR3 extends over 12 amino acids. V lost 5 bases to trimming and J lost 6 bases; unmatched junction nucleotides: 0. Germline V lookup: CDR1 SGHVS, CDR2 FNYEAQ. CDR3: CASSQGANEQFF. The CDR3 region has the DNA TGTGCCAGCAGCCAGGGGGCCAATGAGCAGTTCTTC.

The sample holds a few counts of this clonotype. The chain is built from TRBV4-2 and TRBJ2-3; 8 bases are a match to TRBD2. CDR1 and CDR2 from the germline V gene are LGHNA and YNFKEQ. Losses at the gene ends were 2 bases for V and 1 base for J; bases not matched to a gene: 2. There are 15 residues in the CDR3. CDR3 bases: TGTGCCAGCAGCCAAAAAGCGGGAGGCACAGATACGCAGTATTTT. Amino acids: CASSQKAGGTDTQYF.

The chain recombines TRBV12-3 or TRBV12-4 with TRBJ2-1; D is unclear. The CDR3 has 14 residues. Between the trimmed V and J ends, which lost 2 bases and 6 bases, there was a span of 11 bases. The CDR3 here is CASSLFSVGNEQFF. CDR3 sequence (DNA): TGTGCCAGCAGTTTATTTTCAGTGGGCAATGAGCAGTTCTTC.

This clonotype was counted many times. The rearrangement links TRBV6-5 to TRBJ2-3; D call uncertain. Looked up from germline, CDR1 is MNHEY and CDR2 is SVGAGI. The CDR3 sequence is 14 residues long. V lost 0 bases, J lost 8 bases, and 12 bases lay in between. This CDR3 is CASSYSFESGTQYF. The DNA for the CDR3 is TGTGCCAGCAGTTACTCGTTCGAGTCCGGTACGCAGTATTTT.

This chain's CDR3 is CASSWGPGEQETQYF. CDR3 DNA sequence: TGTGCCAGCAGCTGGGGACCCGGGGAGCAAGAGACCCAGTACTTC. The chain recombines TRBV11-3 with TRBJ2-5; TRBD1 or TRBD2 may be the D gene (5 bases each). Germline CDR1 SGHNT, CDR2 YENEEA. The CDR3 loop spans 15 amino acids. Between the trimmed V and J ends, which lost 4 bases and 2 bases, there was a span of 14 bases.

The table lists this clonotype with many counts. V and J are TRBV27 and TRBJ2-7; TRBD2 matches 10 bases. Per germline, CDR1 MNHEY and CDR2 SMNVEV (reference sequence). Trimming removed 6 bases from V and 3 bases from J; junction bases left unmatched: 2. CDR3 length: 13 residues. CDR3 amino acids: CASSIAGGYEQYF. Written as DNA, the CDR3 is TGTGCCAGCAGCATAGCGGGAGGCTACGAGCAGTACTTC.

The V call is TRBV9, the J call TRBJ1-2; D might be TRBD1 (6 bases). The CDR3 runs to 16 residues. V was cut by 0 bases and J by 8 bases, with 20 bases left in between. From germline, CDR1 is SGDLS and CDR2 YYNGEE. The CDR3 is CASSVGIRDTDSGYTF. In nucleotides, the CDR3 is TGTGCCAGCAGCGTAGGAATCAGGGACACGGATTCGGGCTACACCTTC.

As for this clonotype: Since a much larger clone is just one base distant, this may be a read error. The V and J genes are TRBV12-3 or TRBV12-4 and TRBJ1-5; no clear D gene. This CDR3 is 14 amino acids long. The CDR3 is CASGLRVGNQPQHF. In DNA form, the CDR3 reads TGTGCCAGCGGTTTAAGGGTGGGCAATCAGCCCCAGCATTTT.